The clone carrying this TCR beta chain was counted only a few times. This record belongs to a study of T-cell memory formation after mild COVID-19. TCRdb reprocessed the 5' RACE reads with MiXCR, giving one entry per CDR3 protein. The profile shows 400,000 or so distinct CDR3 sequences, around 20% of them singletons. The CDR3 spans 14 residues. Germline V gives CDR1 MNHNY, CDR2 SVGAGI (reference sequence). After removal of 5 bases from V and 9 bases from J, the junction contained 5 bases not matched to a gene. The V call is TRBV6-6, the J call TRBJ2-1, with 12 bases that match TRBD2. Sequencing input: PBMCs or a T cell subset sorted from them (not recorded which). The source of this sequence is an adult woman who had mild COVID-19 (a few samples of this study predate the infection). Cell type and time point are not known. The CDR3, as DNA: TGTGCCAGCAGTCCTAGCGGGGGGGCCGCTGAGCAGTTCTTC. Protein product: CASSPSGGAAEQFF.